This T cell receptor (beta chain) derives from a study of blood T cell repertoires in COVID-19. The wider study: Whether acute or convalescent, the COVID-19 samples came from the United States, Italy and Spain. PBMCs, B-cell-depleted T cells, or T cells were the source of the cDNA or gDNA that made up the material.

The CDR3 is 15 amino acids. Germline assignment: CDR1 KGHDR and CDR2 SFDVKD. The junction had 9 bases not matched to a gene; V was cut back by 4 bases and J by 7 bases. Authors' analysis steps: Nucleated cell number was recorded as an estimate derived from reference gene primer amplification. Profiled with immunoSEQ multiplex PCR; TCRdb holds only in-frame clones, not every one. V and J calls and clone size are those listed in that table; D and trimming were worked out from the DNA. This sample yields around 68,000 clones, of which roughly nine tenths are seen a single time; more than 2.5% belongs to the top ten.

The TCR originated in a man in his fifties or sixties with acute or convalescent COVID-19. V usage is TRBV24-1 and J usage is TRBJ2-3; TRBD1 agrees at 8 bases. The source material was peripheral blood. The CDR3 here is CATSDPVTGANTQYF. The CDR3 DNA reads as TGTGCCACCAGTGACCCCGTGACAGGGGCAAATACGCAGTATTTT.